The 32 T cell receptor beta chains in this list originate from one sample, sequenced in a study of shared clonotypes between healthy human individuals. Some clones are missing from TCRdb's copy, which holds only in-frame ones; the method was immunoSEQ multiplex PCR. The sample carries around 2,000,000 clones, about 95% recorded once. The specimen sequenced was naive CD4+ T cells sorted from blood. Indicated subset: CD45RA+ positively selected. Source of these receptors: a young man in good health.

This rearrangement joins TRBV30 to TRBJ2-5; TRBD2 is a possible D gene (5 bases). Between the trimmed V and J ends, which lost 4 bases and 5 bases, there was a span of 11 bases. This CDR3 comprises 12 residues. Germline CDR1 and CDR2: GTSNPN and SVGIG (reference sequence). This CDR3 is CAWTRVGETQYF. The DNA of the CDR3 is TGTGCCTGGACGAGGGTCGGGGAGACCCAGTACTTC. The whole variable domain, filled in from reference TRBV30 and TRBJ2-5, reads SQTIHQWPATLVQPVGSPLSLECTVEGTSNPNLYWYRQAAGRGLQLLFYSVGIGQISSEVPQNLSASRPQDRQFILSSKKLLLSDSGFYLCAWTRVGETQYFGPGTRLLVL.

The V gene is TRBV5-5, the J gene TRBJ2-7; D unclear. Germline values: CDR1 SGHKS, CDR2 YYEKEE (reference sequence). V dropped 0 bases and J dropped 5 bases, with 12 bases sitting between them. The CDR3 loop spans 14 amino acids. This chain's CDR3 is CASSLVVVTHEQYF. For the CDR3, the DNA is TGTGCCAGCAGCTTGGTCGTCGTCACGCACGAGCAGTACTTC.

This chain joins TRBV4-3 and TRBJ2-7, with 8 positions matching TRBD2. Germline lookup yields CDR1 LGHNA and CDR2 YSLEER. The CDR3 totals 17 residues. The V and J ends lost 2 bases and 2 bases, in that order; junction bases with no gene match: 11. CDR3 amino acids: CASSQFPPGLGAYEQYF. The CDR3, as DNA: TGCGCCAGCAGCCAATTTCCCCCGGGACTAGGGGCCTACGAGCAGTACTTC.

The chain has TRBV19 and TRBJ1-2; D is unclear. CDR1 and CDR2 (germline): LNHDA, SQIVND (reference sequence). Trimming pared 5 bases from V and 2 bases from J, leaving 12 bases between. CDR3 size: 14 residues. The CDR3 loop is CASSPASGNYGYTF. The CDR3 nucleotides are TGTGCCAGTAGTCCCGCTTCAGGCAACTATGGCTACACCTTC.

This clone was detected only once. CDR3 amino acids: CASIQQNSYNSPLHF. CDR3 nucleotides: TGTGCCAGCATACAGCAGAACTCCTATAATTCACCCCTCCACTTT. This chain uses TRBV6-1 with TRBJ1-6, with no clear D. Germline V gives CDR1 MNHNS, CDR2 SASEGT. The CDR3 sequence is 15 residues long. V lost 7 bases and J 0 bases, leaving 10 bases between the germline ends.

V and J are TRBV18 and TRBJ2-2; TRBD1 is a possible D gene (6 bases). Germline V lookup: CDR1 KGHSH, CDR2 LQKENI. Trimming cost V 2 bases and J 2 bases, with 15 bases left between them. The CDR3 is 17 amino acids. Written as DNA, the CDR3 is TGTGCCAGCTCACCAAATGCACAGGGATCCAACACCGGGGAGCTGTTTTTT. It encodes CASSPNAQGSNTGELFF.

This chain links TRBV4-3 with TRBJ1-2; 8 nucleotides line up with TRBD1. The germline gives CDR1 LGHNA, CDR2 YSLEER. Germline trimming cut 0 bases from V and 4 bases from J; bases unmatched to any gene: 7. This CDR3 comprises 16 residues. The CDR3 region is CASSQDVGQGGYGYTF. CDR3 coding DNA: TGCGCCAGCAGCCAAGACGTAGGACAGGGCGGCTATGGCTACACCTTC.

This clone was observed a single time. CDR3 residues: CASSITNTAYNEQFF. The CDR3 nucleotides read TGTGCCAGCTCTATAACAAATACGGCCTACAATGAGCAGTTCTTC. V usage is TRBV6-5 and J usage is TRBJ2-1; D is ambiguous. The germline CDR1 and CDR2 sequences are MNHEY and SVGAGI. With 8 bases removed from V and 2 bases from J, the gap between germline ends came to 16 bases. CDR3 length: 15 residues.

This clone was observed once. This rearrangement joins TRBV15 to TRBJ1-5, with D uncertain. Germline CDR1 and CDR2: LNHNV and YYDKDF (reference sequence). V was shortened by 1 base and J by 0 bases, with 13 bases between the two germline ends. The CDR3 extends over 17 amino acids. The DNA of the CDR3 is TGTGCCACCAGCAGAGTGGTAACACTGTATAGCAATCAGCCCCAGCATTTT. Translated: CATSRVVTLYSNQPQHF. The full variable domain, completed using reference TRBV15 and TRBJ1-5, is DAMVIQNPRYQVTQFGKPVTLSCSQTLNHNVMYWYQQKSSQAPKLLFHYYDKDFNNEADTPDNFQSRRPNTSFCFLDIRSPGLGDTAMYLCATSRVVTLYSNQPQHFGDGTRLSIL.

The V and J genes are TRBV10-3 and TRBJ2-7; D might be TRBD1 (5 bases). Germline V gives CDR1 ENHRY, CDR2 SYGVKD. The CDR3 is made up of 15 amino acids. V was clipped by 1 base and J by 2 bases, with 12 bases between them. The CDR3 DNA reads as TGTGCCATCAGTGAGTTTTGGGGCCAGGCCTACGAGCAGTACTTC. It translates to CAISEFWGQAYEQYF.

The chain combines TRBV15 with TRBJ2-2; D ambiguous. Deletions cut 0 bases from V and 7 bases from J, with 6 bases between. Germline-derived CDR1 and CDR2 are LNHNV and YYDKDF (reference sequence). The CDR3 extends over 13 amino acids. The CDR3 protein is CATSRDLGGELFF. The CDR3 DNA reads TGTGCCACCAGCAGAGATCTCGGCGGGGAGCTGTTTTTT.

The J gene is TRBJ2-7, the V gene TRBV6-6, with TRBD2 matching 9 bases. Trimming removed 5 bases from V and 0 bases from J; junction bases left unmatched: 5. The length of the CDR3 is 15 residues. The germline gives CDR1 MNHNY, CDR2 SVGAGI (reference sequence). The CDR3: CASSDSGGASYEQYF. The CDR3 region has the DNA TGTGCCAGCAGTGATAGCGGGGGCGCCTCCTACGAGCAGTACTTC.

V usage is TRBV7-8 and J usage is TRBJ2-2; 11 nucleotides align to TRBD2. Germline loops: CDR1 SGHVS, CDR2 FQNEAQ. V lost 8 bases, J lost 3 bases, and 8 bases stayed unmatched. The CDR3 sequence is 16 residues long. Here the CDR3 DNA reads TGTGCCAGCGCGTATCTAGCGGGGGGCCACACCGGGGAGCTGTTTTTT. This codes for CASAYLAGGHTGELFF.

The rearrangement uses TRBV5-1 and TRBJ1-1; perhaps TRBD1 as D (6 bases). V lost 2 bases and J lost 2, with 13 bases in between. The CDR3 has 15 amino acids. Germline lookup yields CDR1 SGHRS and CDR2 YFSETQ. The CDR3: CASSFGGTPNTEAFF. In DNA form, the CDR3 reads TGCGCCAGCAGCTTCGGTGGGACACCCAACACTGAAGCTTTCTTT. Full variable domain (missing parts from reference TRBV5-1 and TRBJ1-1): KAGVTQTPRYLIKTRGQQVTLSCSPISGHRSVSWYQQTPGQGLQFLFEYFSETQRNKGNFPGRFSGRQFSNSRSEMNVSTLELGDSALYLCASSFGGTPNTEAFFGQGTRLTVV.

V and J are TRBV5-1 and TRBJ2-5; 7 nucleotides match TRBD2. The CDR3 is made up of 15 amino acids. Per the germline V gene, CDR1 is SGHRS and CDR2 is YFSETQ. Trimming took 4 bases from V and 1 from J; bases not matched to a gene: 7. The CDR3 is CASSAGTTTQETQYF. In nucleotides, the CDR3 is TGCGCCAGCAGCGCCGGGACTACAACCCAAGAGACCCAGTACTTC.

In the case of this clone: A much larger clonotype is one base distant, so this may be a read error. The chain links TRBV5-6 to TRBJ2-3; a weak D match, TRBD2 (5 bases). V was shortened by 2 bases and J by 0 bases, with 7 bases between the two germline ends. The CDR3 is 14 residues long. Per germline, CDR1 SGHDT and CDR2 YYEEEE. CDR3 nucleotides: TGTGCCAGCAGCTTCACGGGGAGCACAGATACGCAGTATTTT. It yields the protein CASSFTGSTDTQYF.

This chain's CDR3 is CASSHRPVSGGNTEAFF. CDR3 nucleotide sequence: TGCGCCAGCAGCCACCGTCCGGTTTCAGGAGGGAACACTGAAGCTTTCTTT. V and J are TRBV4-3 and TRBJ1-1; no clear D. In germline, CDR1 is LGHNA, CDR2 YSLEER. The CDR3 totals 17 residues. V lost 3 bases to trimming and J lost 1 base, with 18 bases between them.

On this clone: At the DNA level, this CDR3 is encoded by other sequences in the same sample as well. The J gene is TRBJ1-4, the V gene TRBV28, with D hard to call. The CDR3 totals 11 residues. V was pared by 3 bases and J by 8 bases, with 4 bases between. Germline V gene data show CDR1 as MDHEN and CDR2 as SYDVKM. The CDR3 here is CASSFGEKLFF. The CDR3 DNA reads TGTGCCAGCAGTTTTGGAGAAAAACTGTTTTTT. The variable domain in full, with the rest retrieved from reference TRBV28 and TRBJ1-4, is DVKVTQSSRYLVKRTGEKVFLECVQDMDHENMFWYRQDPGLGLRLIYFSYDVKMKEKGDIPEGYSVSREKKERFSLILESASTNQTSMYLCASSFGEKLFFGSGTQLSVL.

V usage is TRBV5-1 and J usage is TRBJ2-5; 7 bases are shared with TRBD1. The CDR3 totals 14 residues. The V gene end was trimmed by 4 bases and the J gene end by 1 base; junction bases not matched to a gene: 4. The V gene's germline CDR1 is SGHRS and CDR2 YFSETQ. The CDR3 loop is CASSRGTVQETQYF. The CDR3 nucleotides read TGCGCCAGCAGCAGAGGGACAGTCCAAGAGACCCAGTACTTC.

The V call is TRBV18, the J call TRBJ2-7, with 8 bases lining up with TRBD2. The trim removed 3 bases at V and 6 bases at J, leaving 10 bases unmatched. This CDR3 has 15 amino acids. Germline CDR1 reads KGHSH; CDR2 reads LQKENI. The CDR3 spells CASSPASETSAEQYF. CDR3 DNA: TGTGCCAGCTCACCGGCGTCCGAGACTAGCGCCGAGCAGTACTTC. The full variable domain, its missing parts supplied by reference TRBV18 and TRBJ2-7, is NAGVMQNPRHLVRRRGQEARLRCSPMKGHSHVYWYRQLPEEGLKFMVYLQKENIIDESGMPKERFSAEFPKEGPSILRIQQVVRGDSAAYFCASSPASETSAEQYFGPGTRLTVT.

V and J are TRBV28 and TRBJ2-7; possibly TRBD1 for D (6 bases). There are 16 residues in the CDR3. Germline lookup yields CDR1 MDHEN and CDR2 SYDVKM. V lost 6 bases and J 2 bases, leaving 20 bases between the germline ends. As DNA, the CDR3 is TGTGCCAGCAGAAAAGCCGGACAGAGGTTCACCTACGAGCAGTACTTC. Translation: CASRKAGQRFTYEQYF.

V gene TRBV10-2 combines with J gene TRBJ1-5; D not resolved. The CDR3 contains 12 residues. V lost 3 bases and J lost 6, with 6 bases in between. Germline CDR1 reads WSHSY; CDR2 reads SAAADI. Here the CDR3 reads CASSERPQPQHF. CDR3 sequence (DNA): TGCGCCAGCAGTGAACGGCCTCAGCCCCAGCATTTT.

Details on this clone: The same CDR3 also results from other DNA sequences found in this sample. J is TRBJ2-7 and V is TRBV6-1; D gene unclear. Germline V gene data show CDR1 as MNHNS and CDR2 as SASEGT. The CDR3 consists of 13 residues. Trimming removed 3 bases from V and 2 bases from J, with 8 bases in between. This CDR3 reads CASSEQATYEQYF. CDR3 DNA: TGTGCCAGCAGTGAGCAAGCTACCTACGAGCAGTACTTC.

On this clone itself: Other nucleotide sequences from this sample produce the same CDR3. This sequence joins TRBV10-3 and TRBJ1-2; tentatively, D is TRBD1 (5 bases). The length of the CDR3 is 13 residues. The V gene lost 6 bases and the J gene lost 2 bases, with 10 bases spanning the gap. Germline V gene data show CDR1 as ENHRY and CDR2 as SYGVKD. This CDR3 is CAISEDRNYGYTF. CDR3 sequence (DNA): TGTGCCATCAGCGAAGACAGAAACTATGGCTACACCTTC.

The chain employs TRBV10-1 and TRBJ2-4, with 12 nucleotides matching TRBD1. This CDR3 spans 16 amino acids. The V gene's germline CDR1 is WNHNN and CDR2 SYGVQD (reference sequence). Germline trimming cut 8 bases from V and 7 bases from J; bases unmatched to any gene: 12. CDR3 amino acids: CASPGTGGCEWNIQYF. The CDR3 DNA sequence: TGCGCCAGCCCTGGGACAGGGGGCTGTGAGTGGAACATTCAGTACTTC.

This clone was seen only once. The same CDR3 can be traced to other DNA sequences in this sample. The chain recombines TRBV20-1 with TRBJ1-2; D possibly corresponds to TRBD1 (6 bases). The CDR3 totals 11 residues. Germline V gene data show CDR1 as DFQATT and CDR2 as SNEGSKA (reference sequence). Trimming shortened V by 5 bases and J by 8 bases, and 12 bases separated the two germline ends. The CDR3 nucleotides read TGCAGTGCTGGGGGCGGGGCCGGCTACACCTTC. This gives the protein CSAGGGAGYTF.

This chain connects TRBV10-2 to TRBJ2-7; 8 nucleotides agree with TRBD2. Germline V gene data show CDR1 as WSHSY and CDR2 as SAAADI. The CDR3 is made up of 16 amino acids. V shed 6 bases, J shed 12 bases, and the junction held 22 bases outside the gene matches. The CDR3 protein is CASSQKLLAESSAAYF. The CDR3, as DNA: TGCGCCAGCAGCCAAAAACTACTAGCGGAGAGTTCGGCGGCGTACTTC.

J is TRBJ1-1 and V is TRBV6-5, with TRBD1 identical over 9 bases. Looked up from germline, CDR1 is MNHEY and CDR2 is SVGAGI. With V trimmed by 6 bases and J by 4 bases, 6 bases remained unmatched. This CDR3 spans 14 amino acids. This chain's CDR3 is CASRPDRGFTEAFF. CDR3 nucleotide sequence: TGTGCCAGCAGACCGGACAGGGGTTTCACTGAAGCTTTCTTT.

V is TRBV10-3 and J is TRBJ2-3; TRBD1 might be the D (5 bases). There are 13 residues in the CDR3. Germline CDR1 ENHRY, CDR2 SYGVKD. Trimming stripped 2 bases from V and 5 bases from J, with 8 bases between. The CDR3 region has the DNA TGTGCCATCAGTGAGGGGGCGAGAGATACGCAGTATTTT. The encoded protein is CAISEGARDTQYF.

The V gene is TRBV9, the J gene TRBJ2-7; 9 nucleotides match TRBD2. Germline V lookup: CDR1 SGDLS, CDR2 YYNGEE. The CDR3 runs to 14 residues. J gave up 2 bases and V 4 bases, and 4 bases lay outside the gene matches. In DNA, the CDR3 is TGTGCCAGCAGCAAGGGGACTAGCACCTACGAGCAGTACTTC. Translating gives CASSKGTSTYEQYF.

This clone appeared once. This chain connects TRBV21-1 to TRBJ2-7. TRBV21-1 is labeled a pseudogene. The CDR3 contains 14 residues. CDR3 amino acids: CASSKLGTSYEQYF. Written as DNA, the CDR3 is TGTGCCAGCAGCAAACTGGGAACATCCTACGAGCAGTACTTC.

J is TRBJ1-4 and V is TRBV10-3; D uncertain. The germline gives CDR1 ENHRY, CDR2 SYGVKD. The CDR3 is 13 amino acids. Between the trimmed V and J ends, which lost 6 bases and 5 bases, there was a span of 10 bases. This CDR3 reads CAISSGTNEKLFF. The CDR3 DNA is TGTGCCATCAGCAGCGGAACCAATGAAAAACTGTTTTTT.